This T cell receptor (beta chain) comes out of a study of T cell responses to AZD1222 COVID-19 vaccine. Clones were sequenced by immunoSEQ multiplex PCR, and TCRdb holds only the in-frame ones, with some missing. The sample consists of over 110,000 clones, approximately 94% of them appearing once. There are 15 residues in the CDR3. The ends lost 4 bases at V and 5 bases at J; junction bases unmatched: 10. CDR1 and CDR2 (germline): SGHRS, YFSETQ. Notes on the study in general: White British people made up most donors, females outnumbered males, and clonal diversity was possibly underestimated. Breadth and depth of Spike-specific TCRs rose after two AZD1222 doses. Of spike-specific TCRs, nearly half reportedly target regions left unmutated in variants.

Points on this clone: Antigen unknown.

This chain uses TRBV5-1 with TRBJ2-5, with 8 nucleotides matching TRBD2. The source material was peripheral blood, sampled on day 0 of AZD1222 vaccination. The receptor was derived from an adult in good health. Written as DNA, the CDR3 is TGCGCCAGCAGCCGACTAAGCGGGAGTGGGGAGACCCAGTACTTC. This translates into CASSRLSGSGETQYF.